A single sample is the source of the 7 T cell receptor beta chains below, sequenced in a study of blood T cell repertoires in COVID-19. Generated by immunoSEQ multiplex PCR, the TCRdb table keeps only in-frame clones and is missing some. The sample carries about 150,000 clones, 65% to 90% recorded once. Material: peripheral blood. All receptors come from a woman aged 60-75 years with COVID-19, enrolled during active disease.

The table lists this clone with a count of one. The chain carries TRBV6-5 and TRBJ2-7; D is unclear. The CDR3 is made up of 15 amino acids. V dropped 6 bases and J dropped 0 bases, with 15 bases sitting between them. Germline CDR1 is MNHEY and CDR2 is SVGAGI. The CDR3 here is CASSFGSGSSYEQYF. In nucleotides, the CDR3 is TGTGCCAGCAGCTTCGGTTCCGGTAGCTCCTACGAGCAGTACTTC.

The chain is built from TRBV10-3 and TRBJ1-2, with 10 bases aligning to TRBD1. Germline values: CDR1 ENHRY, CDR2 SYGVKD. After removal of 4 bases from V and 6 bases from J, the junction contained 5 bases not matched to a gene. The CDR3 sequence is 14 residues long. CDR3 protein: CAISGTGGGDGYTF. CDR3 nucleotides: TGTGCCATCAGTGGGACAGGGGGTGGTGATGGCTACACCTTC.

The chain links TRBV29-1 to TRBJ2-2; TRBD1 is a possible D gene (6 bases). The V end was cut by 6 bases, the J end by 2 bases, with 13 bases between. The CDR3 runs to 14 residues. Germline V gene sequence: CDR1 SQVTM, CDR2 ANQGSEA. The CDR3 loop is CSVGHQSNTGELFF. CDR3 nucleotide sequence: TGCAGCGTGGGACACCAAAGCAACACCGGGGAGCTGTTTTTT.

CDR3 amino acids: CASSPDINYGYTF. The CDR3 DNA reads as TGTGCCAGCAGCCCCGACATAAACTATGGCTACACCTTC. This chain joins TRBV7-8 and TRBJ1-2; unclear D gene. Germline lookup yields CDR1 SGHVS and CDR2 FQNEAQ. The CDR3 is 13 amino acids. V shed 5 bases and J shed 2 bases, with 9 bases lying between them.

The chain's CDR3 is CASSPGQARNTIYF. In DNA form, the CDR3 reads TGCGCCAGCAGCCCGGGACAGGCGCGAAACACCATATATTTT. The V and J genes are TRBV5-1 and TRBJ1-3; 8 positions match TRBD1. CDR1 is SGHRS, CDR2 YFSETQ, per germline. This CDR3 is built from 14 residues. The V gene end was trimmed by 4 bases and the J gene end by 5 bases; junction bases not matched to a gene: 5.

J is TRBJ2-1 and V is TRBV7-3, with a tentative D call TRBD1 (6 bases). V was trimmed by 5 bases and J by 3 bases, leaving 14 bases between them. The CDR3 has 15 residues. The V gene's germline CDR1 is SGHTA and CDR2 FQGTGA. CDR3 sequence (DNA): TGTGCCAGCAGCATGTCTAGGGGGAGCTACAATGAGCAGTTCTTC. It specifies CASSMSRGSYNEQFF.

V gene TRBV9 combines with J gene TRBJ1-2; 12 bases agree with TRBD1. From germline, CDR1 is SGDLS and CDR2 YYNGEE. The trim removed 0 bases at V and 8 bases at J, leaving 5 bases unmatched. The CDR3 runs to 15 residues. CDR3 protein: CASSVGGQGALGYTF. The DNA of the CDR3 is TGTGCCAGCAGCGTAGGGGGACAGGGGGCACTGGGCTACACCTTC.